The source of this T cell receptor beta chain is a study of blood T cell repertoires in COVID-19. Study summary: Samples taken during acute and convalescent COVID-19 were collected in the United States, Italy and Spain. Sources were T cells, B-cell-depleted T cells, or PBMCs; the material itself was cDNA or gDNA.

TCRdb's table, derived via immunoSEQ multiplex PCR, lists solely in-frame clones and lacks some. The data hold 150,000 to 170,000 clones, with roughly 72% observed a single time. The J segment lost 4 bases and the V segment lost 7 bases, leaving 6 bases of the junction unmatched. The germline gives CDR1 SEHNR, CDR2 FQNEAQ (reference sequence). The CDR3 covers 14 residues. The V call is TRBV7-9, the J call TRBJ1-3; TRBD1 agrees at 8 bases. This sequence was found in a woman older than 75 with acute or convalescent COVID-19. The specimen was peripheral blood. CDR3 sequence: CASIGQGRGNTIYF. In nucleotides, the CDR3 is TGTGCCAGCATCGGACAGGGACGAGGAAACACCATATATTTT.